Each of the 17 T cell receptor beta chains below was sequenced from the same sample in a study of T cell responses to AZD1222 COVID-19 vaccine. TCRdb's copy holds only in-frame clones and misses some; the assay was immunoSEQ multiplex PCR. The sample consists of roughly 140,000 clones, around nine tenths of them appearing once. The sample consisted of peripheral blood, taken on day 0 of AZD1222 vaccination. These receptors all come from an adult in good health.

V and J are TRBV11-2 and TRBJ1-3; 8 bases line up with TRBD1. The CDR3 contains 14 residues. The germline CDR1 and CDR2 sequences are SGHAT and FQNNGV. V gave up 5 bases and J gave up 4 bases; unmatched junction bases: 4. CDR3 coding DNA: TGTGCCAGCAGCCTGACAGGGGCAGGAAACACCATATATTTT. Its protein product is CASSLTGAGNTIYF.

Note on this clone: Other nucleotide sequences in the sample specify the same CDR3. CDR3 residues: CASSLGDLSGNTIYF. Written as DNA, the CDR3 is TGTGCCAGCAGCTTAGGGGATCTCTCTGGAAACACCATATATTTT. V and J are TRBV7-9 and TRBJ1-3; D is unclear. CDR3 length equals 15 residues. Germline V gene sequence: CDR1 SEHNR, CDR2 FQNEAQ (reference sequence). V lost 1 base and J lost 0, with 7 bases in between. Using reference TRBV7-9 and TRBJ1-3 for the parts outside the CDR3, the full variable domain is DTGVSQNPRHKITKRGQNVTFRCDPISEHNRLYWYRQTLGQGPEFLTYFQNEAQLEKSRLLSDRFSAERPKGSFSTLEIQRTEQGDSAMYLCASSLGDLSGNTIYFGEGSWLTVV.

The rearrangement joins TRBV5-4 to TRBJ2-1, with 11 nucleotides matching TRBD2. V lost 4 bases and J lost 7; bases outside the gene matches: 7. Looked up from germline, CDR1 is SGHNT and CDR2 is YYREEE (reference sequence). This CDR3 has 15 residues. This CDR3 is CASSRSVAGGNEQFF. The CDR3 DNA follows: TGTGCCAGCAGCCGGTCGGTAGCGGGAGGGAATGAGCAGTTCTTC. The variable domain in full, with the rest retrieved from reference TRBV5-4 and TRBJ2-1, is ETGVTQSPTHLIKTRGQQVTLRCSSQSGHNTVSWYQQALGQGPQFIFQYYREEENGRGNFPPRFSGLQFPNYSSELNVNALELDDSALYLCASSRSVAGGNEQFFGPGTRLTVL.

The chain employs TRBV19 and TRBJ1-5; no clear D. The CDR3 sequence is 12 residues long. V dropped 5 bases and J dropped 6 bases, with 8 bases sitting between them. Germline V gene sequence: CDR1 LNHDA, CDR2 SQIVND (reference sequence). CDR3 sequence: CASSEGSQPQHF. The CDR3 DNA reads TGTGCCAGTAGTGAAGGGAGTCAGCCCCAGCATTTT.

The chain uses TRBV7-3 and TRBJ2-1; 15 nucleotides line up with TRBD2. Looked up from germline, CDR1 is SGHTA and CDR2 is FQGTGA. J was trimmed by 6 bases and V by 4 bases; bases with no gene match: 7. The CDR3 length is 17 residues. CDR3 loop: CASSSGTSGRRGNEQFF. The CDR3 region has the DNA TGTGCCAGCAGCTCGGGGACTAGCGGGAGGAGGGGCAATGAGCAGTTCTTC. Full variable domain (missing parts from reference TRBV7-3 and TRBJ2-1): GAGVSQTPSNKVTEKGKYVELRCDPISGHTALYWYRQSLGQGPEFLIYFQGTGAADDSGLPNDRFFAVRPEGSVSTLKIQRTERGDSAVYLCASSSGTSGRRGNEQFFGPGTRLTVL.

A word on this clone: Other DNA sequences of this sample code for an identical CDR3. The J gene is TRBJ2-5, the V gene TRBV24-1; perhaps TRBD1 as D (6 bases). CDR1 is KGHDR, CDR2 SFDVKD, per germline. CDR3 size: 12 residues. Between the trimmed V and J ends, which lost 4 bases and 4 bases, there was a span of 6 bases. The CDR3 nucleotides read TGTGCCACCAGTGACAGGGGAGAGACCCAGTACTTC. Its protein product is CATSDRGETQYF.

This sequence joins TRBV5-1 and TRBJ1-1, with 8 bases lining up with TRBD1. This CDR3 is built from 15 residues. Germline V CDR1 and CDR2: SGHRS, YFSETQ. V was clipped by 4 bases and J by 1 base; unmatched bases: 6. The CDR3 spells CASSLDGQGNTEAFF. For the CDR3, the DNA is TGCGCCAGCAGCCTTGACGGACAGGGGAACACTGAAGCTTTCTTT.

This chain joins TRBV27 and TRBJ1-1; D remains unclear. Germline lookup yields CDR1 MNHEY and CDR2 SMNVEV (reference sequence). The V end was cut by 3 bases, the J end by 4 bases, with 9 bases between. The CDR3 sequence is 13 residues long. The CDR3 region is CASSFNLGTEAFF. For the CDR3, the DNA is TGTGCCAGCAGTTTTAATCTGGGCACTGAAGCTTTCTTT.

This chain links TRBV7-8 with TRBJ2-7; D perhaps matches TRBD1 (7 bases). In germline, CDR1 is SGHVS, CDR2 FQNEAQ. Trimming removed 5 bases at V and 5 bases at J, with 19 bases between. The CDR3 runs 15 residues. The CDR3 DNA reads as TGTGCCAGCAGCCATACCCAGGGGGGATTTGACGAGCAGTACTTC. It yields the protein CASSHTQGGFDEQYF.

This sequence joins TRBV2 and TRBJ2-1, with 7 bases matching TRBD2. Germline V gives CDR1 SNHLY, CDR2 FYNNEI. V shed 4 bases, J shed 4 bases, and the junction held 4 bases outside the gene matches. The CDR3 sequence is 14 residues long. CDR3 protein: CASSGLAVYNEQFF. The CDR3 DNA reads TGTGCCAGCAGTGGGCTAGCGGTATACAATGAGCAGTTCTTC. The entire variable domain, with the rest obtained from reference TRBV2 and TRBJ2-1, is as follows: EPEVTQTPSHQVTQMGQEVILRCVPISNHLYFYWYRQILGQKVEFLVSFYNNEISEKSEIFDDQFSVERPDGSNFTLKIRSTKLEDSAMYFCASSGLAVYNEQFFGPGTRLTVL.

Here the CDR3 DNA reads TGTGCCAGTACCGACCCCATGGAGAGAGCCGGAAACACCATATATTTT. Its translation is CASTDPMERAGNTIYF. The chain uses TRBV19 and TRBJ1-3, with D uncertain. The CDR3 has 16 residues. Deletions cut 7 bases from V and 4 bases from J, with 20 bases between. Germline lookup yields CDR1 LNHDA and CDR2 SQIVND (reference sequence).

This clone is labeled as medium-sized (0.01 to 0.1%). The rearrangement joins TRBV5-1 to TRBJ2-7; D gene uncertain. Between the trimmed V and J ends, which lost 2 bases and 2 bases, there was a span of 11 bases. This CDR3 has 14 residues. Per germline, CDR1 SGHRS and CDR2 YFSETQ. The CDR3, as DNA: TGCGCCAGCAGCTTCTACTACCCGACCTACGAGCAGTACTTC. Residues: CASSFYYPTYEQYF.

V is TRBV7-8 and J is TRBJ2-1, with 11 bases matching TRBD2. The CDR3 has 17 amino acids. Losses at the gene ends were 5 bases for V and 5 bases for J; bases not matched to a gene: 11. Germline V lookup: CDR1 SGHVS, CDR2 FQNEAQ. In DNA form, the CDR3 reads TGTGCCAGCAGCCCCATCGTAGCGGGAGGGCCTCACAATGAGCAGTTCTTC. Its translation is CASSPIVAGGPHNEQFF.

The DNA of the CDR3 is TGTGCCACCAGTGATCTCTTGGGCTACACCTTC. The encoded protein is CATSDLLGYTF. The chain has TRBV24-1 and TRBJ1-2; unclear D gene. The length of the CDR3 is 11 residues. Trimming cost V 3 bases and J 8 bases, with 6 bases left between them. Germline-derived CDR1 and CDR2 are KGHDR and SFDVKD.

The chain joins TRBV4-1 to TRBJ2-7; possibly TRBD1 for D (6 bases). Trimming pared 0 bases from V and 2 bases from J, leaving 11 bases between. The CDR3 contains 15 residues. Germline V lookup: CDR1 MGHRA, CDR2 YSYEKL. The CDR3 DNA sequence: TGCGCCAGCAGCCAAGAGCCAGGGGTTCCCTACGAGCAGTACTTC. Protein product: CASSQEPGVPYEQYF.

The CDR3, as DNA: TGCGCCAGCAGCCAAGATTGGCGCGGGGGGAAACCTAACCAAGAGACCCAGTACTTC. This encodes CASSQDWRGGKPNQETQYF. The rearrangement joins TRBV4-3 to TRBJ2-5; 8 nucleotides match TRBD2. Unmatched junction bases numbered 12, after V lost 0 bases and J lost 0 bases. CDR3 length: 19 amino acids. Looked up from germline, CDR1 is LGHNA and CDR2 is YSLEER.

DNA for the CDR3: TGTGCCAGCAGTGGGATGAGCCGGGGCAATCAGCCCCAGCATTTT. It yields the protein CASSGMSRGNQPQHF. V gene TRBV2 combines with J gene TRBJ1-5; D uncertain. Germline V CDR1 and CDR2: SNHLY, FYNNEI. The CDR3 consists of 15 residues. Trimming pared 4 bases from V and 2 bases from J, leaving 12 bases between.